This passage covers 30 T cell receptor beta chains from one sample sequenced in a study of human T cells and chemical hapten exposure. TCRdb independently ran MiXCR on the RACE reads; one entry per CDR3 protein. The sample has 150,000 to 200,000 distinct CDR3 sequences; around a quarter are singletons. Time point indicated: patch test 3, about 24 weeks after DPC sensitization. Indicated treatment: therapeutic diphenylcyclopropenone sensitization with weekly scalp DPC. The sequencing used whole blood, collected in connection with sensitization to the hapten diphenylcyclopropenone (DPC). The receptors were sampled from a woman between 18 and 30 years old with alopecia areata. Some clones in this sample may be carry-over from other donors' samples.

This clonotype was counted a few times. J is TRBJ2-7 and V is TRBV20-1; possibly TRBD1 or TRBD2 for D (5 bases each). Germline-derived CDR1 and CDR2 are DFQATT and SNEGSKA (reference sequence). With 6 bases removed from V and 2 bases from J, the gap between germline ends came to 14 bases. CDR3 length: 13 amino acids. CDR3 DNA sequence: TGCAGTGCGCATAGTGGGGACGCCTACGAGCAGTACTTC. The encoded protein is CSAHSGDAYEQYF.

The V and J genes are TRBV30 and TRBJ2-3; 7 bases are a match to TRBD2. Germline V gene lookup returns CDR1 GTSNPN and CDR2 SVGIG (reference sequence). This CDR3 has 15 residues. V dropped 4 bases and J dropped 5; count of bases not matched to a gene: 12. The CDR3 here is CAWTLGGLGGDTQYF. The CDR3 DNA is TGTGCCTGGACCCTCGGAGGACTAGGAGGAGATACGCAGTATTTT.

V and J are TRBV5-4 and TRBJ2-3; 9 nucleotides agree with TRBD2. With V trimmed by 3 bases and J by 6 bases, 11 bases remained unmatched. CDR1 is SGHNT, CDR2 YYREEE, per germline (reference sequence). This CDR3 is built from 16 residues. The CDR3 sequence is CASSSGRLAGADTQYF. DNA of the CDR3: TGTGCCAGCAGCTCCGGGCGGTTAGCGGGAGCCGATACGCAGTATTTT.

This clonotype was seen a few times. The rearrangement joins TRBV7-3 to TRBJ2-2; the D call may be TRBD1 or TRBD2 (5 bases each). V dropped 1 base and J dropped 8 bases, with 14 bases sitting between them. This CDR3 spans 15 amino acids. Germline-derived CDR1 and CDR2 are SGHTA and FQGTGA. Here the CDR3 DNA reads TGTGCCAGCAGCTTAAAGGGACGTTCCAGGGGGGAGCTGTTTTTT. It translates to CASSLKGRSRGELFF.

The V and J genes are TRBV6-6 and TRBJ2-7; D gene unclear. Germline CDR1 reads MNHNY; CDR2 reads SVGAGI (reference sequence). This CDR3 is 13 amino acids long. Trimming stripped 2 bases from V and 3 bases from J, with 8 bases between. CDR3 bases: TGTGCCAGCAGTTACCAAACTAACTACGAGCAGTACTTC. This gives the protein CASSYQTNYEQYF.

This clonotype was picked up many times. The chain couples TRBV20-1 to TRBJ1-5; weak D call: TRBD1 (5 bases). The length of the CDR3 is 13 residues. The germline gives CDR1 DFQATT, CDR2 SNEGSKA (reference sequence). V lost 6 bases and J 5 bases, leaving 14 bases between the germline ends. The DNA for the CDR3 is TGCAGTGCCGCGCCGACAGAATATCAGCCCCAGCATTTT. This encodes CSAAPTEYQPQHF.

This rearrangement joins TRBV29-1 to TRBJ2-3; TRBD2 agrees at 7 bases. In germline, CDR1 is SQVTM, CDR2 ANQGSEA. This CDR3 region has 13 residues. V lost 8 bases, J lost 5 bases, and 10 bases stayed unmatched. CDR3 protein: CSTWAGVVDTQYF. CDR3 coding DNA: TGCAGCACCTGGGCGGGGGTGGTAGATACGCAGTATTTT.

In nucleotides, the CDR3 is TGTGCCAGCAGTCCCTTGCCCGGGACAGCTTACGAGCAGTACTTC. It is translated as CASSPLPGTAYEQYF. The chain links TRBV27 to TRBJ2-7, with 7 positions matching TRBD1. Germline V gene data show CDR1 as MNHEY and CDR2 as SMNVEV (reference sequence). This CDR3 is 15 amino acids long. V was clipped by 5 bases and J by 4 bases; unmatched bases: 11.

The chain combines TRBV29-1 with TRBJ1-1, with a weak D call TRBD1 (6 bases). CDR1 SQVTM and CDR2 ANQGSEA come from the germline V gene. There are 14 residues in the CDR3. Trimming cost V 7 bases and J 5 bases, with 20 bases left between them. CDR3 protein: CSARGGAGRTEAFF. The CDR3 bases are TGCAGCGCCCGAGGGGGAGCAGGGCGGACTGAAGCTTTCTTT.

This clonotype was observed a handful of times. The V call is TRBV29-1, the J call TRBJ1-2; D gene unclear. The germline V gene has CDR1 SQVTM and CDR2 ANQGSEA. V was pared by 2 bases and J by 2 bases, with 6 bases between. The CDR3 covers 12 residues. CDR3 coding DNA: TGCAGCGTTGAATATGGGAACTATGGCTACACCTTC. This gives the protein CSVEYGNYGYTF.

Here the CDR3 reads CASSEVNEQFF. The CDR3 region has the DNA TGCGCCAGCAGTGAGGTTAATGAGCAGTTCTTC. The chain links TRBV10-2 to TRBJ2-1; D remains unclear. CDR3 length: 11 residues. The germline V gene encodes CDR1 WSHSY and CDR2 SAAADI. V was pared by 2 bases and J by 7 bases, with 3 bases between.

The chain has TRBV15 and TRBJ2-1, with 12 bases identical to TRBD2. The germline V gene has CDR1 LNHNV and CDR2 YYDKDF (reference sequence). The CDR3 has 16 amino acids. Unmatched junction bases numbered 5, after V lost 4 bases and J lost 4 bases. The CDR3 DNA follows: TGTGCCACCAGCAAGACTAGCGGGGGTATATACAATGAGCAGTTCTTC. Its protein is CATSKTSGGIYNEQFF.

This chain uses TRBV18 with TRBJ1-1; D is perhaps TRBD1 (5 bases). The CDR3 loop spans 18 amino acids. V dropped 3 bases and J dropped 6 bases, with 26 bases sitting between them. Looked up from germline, CDR1 is KGHSH and CDR2 is LQKENI. CDR3 residues: CASSPEAGPGRTKSEAFF. CDR3 coding DNA: TGTGCCAGCTCACCCGAAGCCGGACCGGGACGGACAAAATCTGAAGCTTTCTTT.

This chain links TRBV24-1 with TRBJ1-1, with a tentative D call TRBD1 (6 bases). Trimming took off 4 bases at V and 4 bases at J, with 18 bases between the two ends. Germline V CDR1 and CDR2: KGHDR, SFDVKD. The CDR3 contains 16 residues. CDR3 coding DNA: TGTGCCACCAGTGACCCCCGGGGGCAGGGCTCCACTGAAGCTTTCTTT. Translated: CATSDPRGQGSTEAFF.

This clonotype was counted a few times. The chain carries TRBV6-5 and TRBJ2-3; 9 bases map to TRBD1. This CDR3 region has 18 residues. V dropped 2 bases and J dropped 2; count of bases not matched to a gene: 11. In germline, CDR1 is MNHEY, CDR2 SVGAGI. The CDR3 loop reads CASSYPPGTGQDTDTQYF. The CDR3 bases are TGTGCCAGCAGTTACCCTCCTGGGACAGGGCAGGACACAGATACGCAGTATTTT.

This clonotype was seen repeatedly, ten times or more. The chain employs TRBV6-2 or TRBV6-3 and TRBJ2-3, with a possible D match to TRBD1 (5 bases). The CDR3 is 17 residues long. Germline V gives CDR1 MNHEY, CDR2 SVGEGT. The ends were cut back, 0 bases at V and 10 bases at J, with 23 bases in the middle. CDR3 coding DNA: TGTGCCAGCAGTTACTCGAAAGGAGATGTGGGGCAGGTGGCGCAGTATTTT. Residues: CASSYSKGDVGQVAQYF.

The chain joins TRBV21-1 to TRBJ2-3; the D call of TRBD1 is as the table states it, not checked on the DNA. TRBV21-1 is described as a pseudogene. CDR3 length: 15 amino acids. Here the CDR3 DNA reads TGTGCCAGCAGCGAACCGGGACAGCGCACAGATACGCAGTATTTT. It is translated as CASSEPGQRTDTQYF.

The chain recombines TRBV29-1 with TRBJ1-1; no clear D gene. This CDR3 has 16 residues. Per germline, CDR1 SQVTM and CDR2 ANQGSEA. Trimming took 3 bases from V and 2 from J, leaving 19 bases between them. CDR3 protein: CSVDRPWAVKNTEAFF. DNA for the CDR3: TGCAGCGTTGATAGGCCATGGGCGGTCAAAAACACTGAAGCTTTCTTT. Full variable domain (remainder filled in from reference TRBV29-1 and TRBJ1-1): SAVISQKPSRDICQRGTSLTIQCQVDSQVTMMFWYRQQPGQSLTLIATANQGSEATYESGFVIDKFPISRPNLTFSTLTVSNMSPEDSSIYLCSVDRPWAVKNTEAFFGQGTRLTVV.

This clonotype was detected only a few times. The CDR3 loop reads CASSYSPPSGSGNEQFF. CDR3 coding DNA: TGTGCCAGCAGTTACTCGCCCCCTAGCGGGAGTGGGAATGAGCAGTTCTTC. The chain is built from TRBV6-2 or TRBV6-3 and TRBJ2-1; 10 bases fit TRBD2. This CDR3 has 17 residues. V trimming: 0 bases; J trimming: 7 bases; junction bases outside the gene matches: 9. Germline V gives CDR1 MNHEY, CDR2 SVGEGT.

This clonotype was detected only a few times. The chain joins TRBV5-1 to TRBJ2-1; D is possibly TRBD2 (6 bases). The CDR3 totals 14 residues. The germline V and J ends were trimmed by 0 bases and 6 bases, with 10 bases remaining between them. Per the germline V gene, CDR1 is SGHRS and CDR2 is YFSETQ. This CDR3 is CASSLGGGVNEQFF. CDR3 sequence (DNA): TGCGCCAGCAGCTTGGGCGGAGGGGTCAATGAGCAGTTCTTC.

This clonotype was seen more than once but under ten times. The chain has TRBV7-3 and TRBJ1-1; D is unclear. V shed 3 bases and J shed 4 bases, with 9 bases lying between them. The CDR3 length is 13 residues. Looked up from germline, CDR1 is SGHTA and CDR2 is FQGTGA. Written as DNA, the CDR3 is TGTGCCAGCAGCTTCGATGGATTCACTGAAGCTTTCTTT. This translates into CASSFDGFTEAFF.

The rearrangement joins TRBV7-9 to TRBJ1-1; D not certain. Deletions cut 7 bases from V and 1 base from J, with 7 bases between. Germline V gene sequence: CDR1 SEHNR, CDR2 FQNEAQ (reference sequence). This CDR3 is 12 amino acids long. The CDR3 reads CASNPANTEAFF. As DNA, the CDR3 is TGTGCCAGCAATCCGGCGAACACTGAAGCTTTCTTT.

This clonotype was seen a handful of times. V usage is TRBV7-2 and J usage is TRBJ1-4; 9 bases are a match to TRBD1. The junction had 6 bases not matched to a gene; V was cut back by 5 bases and J by 2 bases. The CDR3 sequence is 16 residues long. Germline V lookup: CDR1 SGHTA, CDR2 FQGNSA. CDR3 sequence reads: CASSKITGGTNEKLFF. DNA for the CDR3: TGTGCCAGCAGCAAAATAACAGGGGGCACTAATGAAAAACTGTTTTTT.

This clonotype was detected only a few times. J is TRBJ1-6 and V is TRBV4-3, with a possible D match to TRBD1 (6 bases). The CDR3 loop spans 13 amino acids. In germline, CDR1 is LGHNA, CDR2 YSLEER. V was shortened by 5 bases and J by 7 bases, with 9 bases between the two germline ends. CDR3 residues: CASSAGTNSPLHF. CDR3 nucleotides: TGCGCCAGCAGCGCCGGGACAAATTCACCCCTCCACTTT.

The CDR3 region has the DNA TGTGCCGGACGCGGCGACTCTTCCTACAATGAGCAGTTCTTC. It encodes CAGRGDSSYNEQFF. This chain joins TRBV2 and TRBJ2-1; the D is unclear. V gave up 11 bases and J gave up 1 base, with 15 bases separating them. Germline CDR1 is SNHLY and CDR2 is FYNNEI. The CDR3 is 14 residues long.

The gene calls are TRBV9 and TRBJ1-2, with 8 nucleotides matching TRBD1. Germline V CDR1 and CDR2: SGDLS, YYNGEE. V shed 5 bases, J shed 8 bases, and the junction held 11 bases outside the gene matches. The CDR3 runs to 14 residues. The CDR3 region is CASSVTGGNQGYTF. The DNA of the CDR3 is TGTGCCAGCAGTGTCACAGGGGGAAATCAGGGCTACACCTTC.

This clonotype was recorded many times. The gene calls are TRBV7-2 and TRBJ2-5, with 9 positions matching TRBD2. Trimming took 2 bases from V and 2 from J; bases not matched to a gene: 6. The CDR3 is 16 residues long. Germline lookup yields CDR1 SGHTA and CDR2 FQGNSA. In nucleotides, the CDR3 is TGTGCCAGCAGCTTACAAGCGGGGGGCCTACAAGAGACCCAGTACTTC. It is translated as CASSLQAGGLQETQYF. Full variable domain (missing parts from reference TRBV7-2 and TRBJ2-5): GAGVSQSPSNKVTEKGKDVELRCDPISGHTALYWYRQSLGQGLEFLIYFQGNSAPDKSGLPSDRFSAERTGGSVSTLTIQRTQQEDSAVYLCASSLQAGGLQETQYFGPGTRLLVL.

V is TRBV6-2 or TRBV6-3 and J is TRBJ2-5; D remains ambiguous. V was cut by 4 bases and J by 1 base, with 10 bases left in between. CDR3 size: 14 residues. CDR1 and CDR2 (germline): MNHEY, SVGEGT. The CDR3 DNA sequence: TGTGCCAGCAGTTCGAGTGGCGGCCAAGAGACCCAGTACTTC. This encodes CASSSSGGQETQYF.

The table lists this clonotype with many counts. This chain uses TRBV20-1 with TRBJ1-5; maybe TRBD1 (6 bases). The germline CDR1 and CDR2 sequences are DFQATT and SNEGSKA (reference sequence). Trimming stripped 1 base from V and 7 bases from J, with 14 bases between. The CDR3 sequence is 14 residues long. The CDR3 DNA is TGCAGTGCTAGAGCGGGAGGGGGTAGGCAGCCCCAGCATTTT. Its protein is CSARAGGGRQPQHF.

This clonotype was recorded at least ten times. This sequence joins TRBV4-1 and TRBJ1-5; D gene unclear. The length of the CDR3 is 14 residues. Germline lookup yields CDR1 MGHRA and CDR2 YSYEKL. V was pared by 3 bases and J by 2 bases, with 8 bases between. CDR3 DNA: TGCGCCAGCAGCCACGAATTCCGCAATCAGCCCCAGCATTTT. This encodes CASSHEFRNQPQHF.